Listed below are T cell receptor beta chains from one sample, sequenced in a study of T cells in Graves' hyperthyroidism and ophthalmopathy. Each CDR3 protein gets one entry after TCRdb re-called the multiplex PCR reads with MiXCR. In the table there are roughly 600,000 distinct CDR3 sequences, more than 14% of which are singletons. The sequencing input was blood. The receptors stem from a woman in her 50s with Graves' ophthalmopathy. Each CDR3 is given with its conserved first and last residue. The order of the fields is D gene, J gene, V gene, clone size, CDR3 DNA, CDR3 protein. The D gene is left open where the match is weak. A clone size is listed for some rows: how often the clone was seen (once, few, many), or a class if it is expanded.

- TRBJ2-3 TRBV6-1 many TGTGCCAGCAGAGATTTTAAGCGGTTTAGCACAGATACGCAGTATTTT CASRDFKRFSTDTQYF
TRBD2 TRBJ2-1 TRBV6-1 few TGTGCCAGCAGTAAAGGGTTCCTAAGCGGGAGTAGCAATGAGCAGTTCTTC CASSKGFLSGSSNEQFF
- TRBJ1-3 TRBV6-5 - TGTGCCAGCAGTTACGCCGGGGGGTCCTCTGGAAACACCATATATTTT CASSYAGGSSGNTIYF
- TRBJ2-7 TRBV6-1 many TGTGCCAGTTCCGGGAGTTCTAGCTCCTACGAGCAGTACTTC CASSGSSSSYEQYF
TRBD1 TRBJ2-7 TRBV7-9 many TGTGCCAGCAGCCACCGGGACAGGGAACACGAGCAGTACTTC CASSHRDREHEQYF
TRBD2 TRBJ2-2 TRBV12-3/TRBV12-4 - TGTGCCAGCAGTTTAATCGGCGGGAGGACCGGGGAGCTGTTTTTT CASSLIGGRTGELFF
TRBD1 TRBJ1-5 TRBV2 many TGTGCCAGCCAGACAGGGACAAATCAGCCCCAGCATTTT CASQTGTNQPQHF
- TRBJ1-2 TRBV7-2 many TGTGCCAGCAGCTTACCAGGGTTAACCTCTGGCTACACCTTC CASSLPGLTSGYTF
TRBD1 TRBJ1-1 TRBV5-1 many TGCGCCAGCAGTCCCGGACAGGGTTCGTATGCTTTCTTT CASSPGQGSYAFF
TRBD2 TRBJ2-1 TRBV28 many TGTGCCAGCAGAGAAGGGACTAGCGGGAGTGGTGAGCAGTTCTTC CASREGTSGSGEQFF